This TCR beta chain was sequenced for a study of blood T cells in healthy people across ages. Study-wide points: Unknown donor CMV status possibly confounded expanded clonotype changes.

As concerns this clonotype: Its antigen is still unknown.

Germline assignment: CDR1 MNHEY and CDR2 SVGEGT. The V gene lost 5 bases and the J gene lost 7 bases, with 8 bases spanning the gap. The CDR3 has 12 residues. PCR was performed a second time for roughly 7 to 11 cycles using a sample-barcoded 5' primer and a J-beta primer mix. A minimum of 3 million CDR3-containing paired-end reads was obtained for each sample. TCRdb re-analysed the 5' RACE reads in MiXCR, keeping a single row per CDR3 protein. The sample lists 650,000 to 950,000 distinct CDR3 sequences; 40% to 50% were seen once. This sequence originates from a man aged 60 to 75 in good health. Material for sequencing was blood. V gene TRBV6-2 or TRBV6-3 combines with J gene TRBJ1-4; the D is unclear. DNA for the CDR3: TGTGCCAGCAGTGCCTATAGTGAAAAACTGTTTTTT. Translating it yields CASSAYSEKLFF.